The rows below give T cell receptor beta chains drawn from one sample of a study of control samples from healthy donors and cancer patients. Profiling relied on immunoSEQ multiplex PCR, and the TCRdb table lists in-frame clones only, not all of them. The sample consists of fewer than 50,000 clones, over 85% of them appearing once. The sample comprised PBMCs. These receptors originate from a man aged 30 to 39 with colorectal cancer. Each CDR3 is given without its conserved first and last residue.

V gene: TRBV30; CDR3 protein: AWGQLLNYGYT
V gene: TRBV12-3/TRBV12-4; CDR3 protein: ASNTRRRGLAF
V gene: TRBV30; CDR3 protein: AWTTGAEAF
V gene: TRBV4-1; CDR3 protein: ASSQGPTGSSYEQY
V gene: TRBV19; CDR3 protein: ASSHSAGGQIWTEAF
V gene: TRBV6-2/TRBV6-3; CDR3 protein: ASSYFLDRRYEQY
V gene: TRBV7-2; CDR3 protein: ASSLNRNNSPLH
V gene: TRBV7-2; CDR3 protein: ASSPEIFSNQPQH
V gene: TRBV6-5; CDR3 protein: ASSSVGLNTEAF
V gene: TRBV5-4; CDR3 protein: ASSLSVNTGELF
V gene: TRBV28; CDR3 protein: ASSQTGTLSYEQY
V gene: TRBV4-1; CDR3 protein: ASSPTGTGEAWGYT
V gene: TRBV6-2/TRBV6-3; CDR3 protein: ASSYPDAPSTSLSREQF
V gene: TRBV2; CDR3 protein: ASTSGQGGEPQH
V gene: TRBV24-1; CDR3 protein: ATSDPSGGYNEQF
V gene: TRBV7-8; CDR3 protein: ASLGTSGGRSSYNEQF
V gene: TRBV19; CDR3 protein: ASGDRELGGELF
V gene: TRBV7-8; CDR3 protein: ASSFYGTGGSYNEQF
V gene: TRBV4-2; CDR3 protein: ASSQDRRYTQY
V gene: TRBV5-8; CDR3 protein: ASSLRTGGGNTEAF
V gene: TRBV5-5; CDR3 protein: ASSLLPGLAWNEQF
V gene: TRBV30; CDR3 protein: AWSRILYGYT
V gene: TRBV7-2; CDR3 protein: ASSYQVANYGYT
V gene: TRBV18; CDR3 protein: ASSLGQGTQPQH